This T cell receptor (beta chain) was identified in a study of T cell responses to AZD1222 COVID-19 vaccine. Findings of the study overall: Without day 14 samples, only post-peak T cell repertoires were studied. Two AZD1222 administrations were followed by greater Spike-specific TCR breadth and depth.

Assay: immunoSEQ multiplex PCR; the TCRdb copy retains only in-frame clones and omits some. The table lists tens of thousands of clones, around 83% of them singletons. Trimming at V came to 6 bases and at J to 3 bases, leaving 7 bases not matched to a gene. The CDR3 has 14 residues. Germline lookup yields CDR1 ENHRY and CDR2 SYGVKD. About this clone itself: Its specificity is not known.

The gene calls are TRBV10-3 and TRBJ2-7; 8 positions agree with TRBD2. Here the sequenced sample was peripheral blood, taken on day 0 of MenACWY control vaccination. The sequence derives from an adult in good health. The CDR3 sequence is CAIRPAGEVYEQYF. CDR3 bases: TGTGCCATCAGGCCAGCGGGAGAGGTCTACGAGCAGTACTTC.